This T cell receptor beta chain was found in a study of T cells expressing NK-cell markers. Study overall: Repertoires of TCR beta were obtained from T cells sorted as CD3+CD56+NKG2C+, CD3+CD56+NKG2C- and CD3+CD56-NKG2C+. Study-level points and caveats: Several donors' CD3+CD56-NKG2C+ cells were dominated by the same clonotypes. It was still unclear whether expanded NKG2C+ T cell clones were HCMV specific.

Germline V lookup: CDR1 SNHLY, CDR2 FYNNEI. This CDR3 is built from 13 residues. Libraries used 5'RACE template switching adding universal primer site and UMIs. TCRdb re-called the 5' RACE reads; every CDR3 protein appears as one record, without DNA. The listing records about 540,000 distinct CDR3 sequences. In regard to this clonotype: What it binds is unknown.

Material for sequencing was blood T cells: a sorted CD56 or NKG2C T cell subset, CD4+ or CD8+ T cells, or bulk PBMC T cells (not recorded which). The gene calls are TRBV2 and TRBJ2-1; there is no DNA to check the TCRdb D call of TRBD2. The sequence was obtained from a man younger than 30 in good health. The CDR3 reads CASRRAPKDEQFF.